Included here is one T cell receptor (beta chain) sequence, with context. These data belong to a study of blood T cell repertoires in COVID-19. Across the whole study: PBMCs, B-cell-depleted T cells, or T cells were the source of the cDNA or gDNA that made up the material.

Methods used by the authors: For nucleated cells, counts were estimated from reference gene primer amplification. Sequenced by immunoSEQ multiplex PCR; TCRdb stores in-frame clones only, minus some. V and J calls and clone size come straight from that table; D and trimming were deduced from the DNA. The repertoire holds roughly 230,000 clones, with approximately 77% as singletons. The length of the CDR3 is 15 residues. V lost 6 bases and J 8 bases, leaving 17 bases between the germline ends. Germline lookup yields CDR1 SNHLY and CDR2 FYNNEI. The clonotype originates from a woman of 80 years or more with acute or convalescent COVID-19. Source material: peripheral blood. The chain uses TRBV2 and TRBJ1-6; weak D call: TRBD1 (6 bases). CDR3 coding DNA: TGTGCCAGCAGGAGACAGGTCGCTTCGGATTCACCCCTCCACTTT. Its protein is CASRRQVASDSPLHF. Based on the CDR3 plus reference TRBV2 and TRBJ1-6, the full variable domain is EPEVTQTPSHQVTQMGQEVILRCVPISNHLYFYWYRQILGQKVEFLVSFYNNEISEKSEIFDDQFSVERPDGSNFTLKIRSTKLEDSAMYFCASRRQVASDSPLHFGNGTRLTVT.